This T cell receptor beta chain was sequenced during a study of blood T cell repertoires in COVID-19. Study information: The United States, Italy and Spain were the sources of the acute and convalescent COVID-19 samples. PBMCs, B-cell-depleted T cells, or T cells were the source of the cDNA or gDNA that made up the material.

In the source study's methods: It was from reference gene primer amplification that nucleated cell counts were estimated. Sequenced by immunoSEQ multiplex PCR; TCRdb stores in-frame clones only, minus some. The V and J calls and clone size were taken over from that table, and D and trimming were inferred from the DNA. The repertoire holds approximately 210,000 clones, approximately 78% seen once, with about 12% in the top ten. Germline-derived CDR1 and CDR2 are SQVTM and ANQGSEA. The CDR3 runs 13 residues. With 4 bases removed from V and 0 bases from J, the gap between germline ends came to 9 bases. This clonotype was obtained from a woman aged 40 to 50 with acute or convalescent COVID-19. The V and J genes are TRBV29-1 and TRBJ1-2; D remains unclear. Sequenced input: peripheral blood. The DNA for the CDR3 is TGCAGCGTTGTCACAGCTGCTAACTATGGCTACACCTTC. This translates into CSVVTAANYGYTF.